This T cell receptor (beta chain) was observed in a study of blood T cell repertoires in COVID-19 (dated by TCRdb to 2018 to 2020). With respect to the entire study: The collaborator samples originated in the United States, Italy and Spain and spanned the acute and convalescent phases of COVID-19. Where HLA class I and class II types were available, the types were taken from metadata supplied by the sample provider, not from assay-based typing. The prospective study material was composed of cDNA or gDNA derived from T cells, B-cell-depleted T cells, or PBMCs. Subjects who had been exposed to COVID-19, were actively infected with it, or had recovered from it provided the deeply sampled blood TCRbeta repertoires that made up the dataset. The repertoires were released in a freely available public database meant as a resource for research on the immune response to SARS-CoV-2. The samples were drawn from the first 160 participants of the ongoing ImmuneRACE study and from some 1,300 subjects provided by 6 global collaborators. Sample metadata almost always included a de-identified subject ID, COVID-19 status, age in years and sex.

What the study reported, not specific to this receptor: The amount of clinical and demographic metadata varied by source and participant and was provided uncurated.

As to this clone: The specificity of this receptor is unknown. Being one base from a much bigger clone, this may be a read error.

Whole blood was collected in K2EDTA tubes by collaborating institutions according to the institutions' own protocols. For TCRbeta analysis, collaborators shipped samples as frozen whole blood, isolated PBMCs, or DNA extracted from either of those sample types. TCRbeta CDR3 regions were amplified from genomic DNA by means of the immunoSEQ Assay, a bias-controlled multiplex PCR. The authors' analysis ran thus. Nucleated cell counts per sample were estimated from amplification of reference gene primers within the assay. To quantify the absolute abundance of each unique TCRbeta CDR3 rearrangement, sequence reads were collapsed and filtered. For each sample, productive Simpson clonality was calculated by taking the square root of Simpson's diversity index across productive rearrangements. Sourced from immuneACCESS, this table was stored by TCRdb with only in-frame sequences that have V and J called. A share of the clones is absent; for the studies checked, an unresolved V gene accounts for under half, and the remainder has no known explanation. V, J and clone size reflect that table, while D and trimming were determined from the DNA. This sample comprises more than 90,000 clones, roughly four fifths of them detected only once. Of the sample, 2% to 3% falls within the top ten clones.

CDR1 and CDR2, looked up from the germline V gene (reference sequence), are PRHDT and FYEKMQ. From the cysteine up to the phenylalanine, the CDR3 has a length of 14 residues. The entry retains the CDR3 DNA only, 42 bases that are in frame from base 1. Unmatched junction bases come to 1, with V trimmed by 3 bases and J by 1 base. This receptor was obtained from a man between 50 and 59 years old with acute or convalescent COVID-19. The rearrangement joined TRBV13 to TRBJ1-2, and TRBD1 aligns with 8 junction nucleotides. Input material: peripheral blood. The DNA sequence is given as TGTGCCAGCAGCTTGGGACAGGATAACTATGGCTACACCTTC. This sequence encodes CASSLGQDNYGYTF.